This TCR beta chain originates from a study of metastatic and nonmetastatic thyroid tumors. Study at large: Blood and tumor or nodule tissue repertoires from malignant and benign thyroid patients were compared.

The V segment lost 6 bases and the J segment 3 bases; nucleotides outside the gene matches: 5. CDR1 and CDR2 (germline): SNHLY, FYNNEI. CDR3 length equals 14 residues. By share, this clone counts as medium-sized. As yet, its antigen is unknown. Study observations and caveats: Significantly greater TCR beta diversity was reportedly found in malignant thyroid tumors than in benign nodules (in blood and tumor).

All patients were untreated before thyroid surgery. In the original analysis: The study took CDR3 differences across clinicopathological groups and made a distant-metastasis classifier for papillary thyroid cancer from them. TCRdb re-analyzed the PCR reads through MiXCR. TCRdb, rather than the study authors, made the V and J calls. The table has some 25,000 clones, more than 15% seen once; the top ten hold about 5%. The chain carries TRBV2 and TRBJ2-7; 10 positions agree with TRBD1. The sequence came from a male donor with papillary thyroid cancer or a benign thyroid nodule (not recorded which). Some clones in this sample may be carry-over from other donors' samples. The sequencing sample was made of blood. CDR3 bases: TGTGCCAGCAGGACGACAGGGGGCGGCTACGAGCAGTACTTC. Its protein product is CASRTTGGGYEQYF.